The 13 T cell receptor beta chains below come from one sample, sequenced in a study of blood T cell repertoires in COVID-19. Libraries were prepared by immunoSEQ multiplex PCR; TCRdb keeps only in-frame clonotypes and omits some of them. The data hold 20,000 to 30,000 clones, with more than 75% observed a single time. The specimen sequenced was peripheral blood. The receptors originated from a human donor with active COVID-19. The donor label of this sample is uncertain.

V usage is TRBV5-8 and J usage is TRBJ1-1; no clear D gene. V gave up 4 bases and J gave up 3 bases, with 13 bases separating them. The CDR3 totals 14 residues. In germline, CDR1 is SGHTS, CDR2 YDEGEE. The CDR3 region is CASSLIRGDTEAFF. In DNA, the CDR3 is TGTGCCAGCAGCCTGATACGCGGGGACACTGAAGCTTTCTTT.

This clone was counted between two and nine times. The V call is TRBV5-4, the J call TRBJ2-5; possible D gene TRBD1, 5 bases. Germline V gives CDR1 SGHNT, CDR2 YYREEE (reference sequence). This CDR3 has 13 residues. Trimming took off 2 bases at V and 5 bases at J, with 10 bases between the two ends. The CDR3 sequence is CASSLVQGETQYF. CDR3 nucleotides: TGTGCCAGCAGCTTAGTTCAGGGCGAGACCCAGTACTTC.

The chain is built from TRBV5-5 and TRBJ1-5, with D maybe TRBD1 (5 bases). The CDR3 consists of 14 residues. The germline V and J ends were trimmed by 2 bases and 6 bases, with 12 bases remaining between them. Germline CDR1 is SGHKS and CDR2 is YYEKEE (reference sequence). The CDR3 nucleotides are TGTGCCAGCAGCTTCCGACAGCCAAGTCAGCCCCAGCATTTT. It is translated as CASSFRQPSQPQHF. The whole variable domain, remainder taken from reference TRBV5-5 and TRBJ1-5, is DAGVTQSPTHLIKTRGQQVTLRCSPISGHKSVSWYQQVLGQGPQFIFQYYEKEERGRGNFPDRFSARQFPNYSSELNVNALLLGDSALYLCASSFRQPSQPQHFGDGTRLSIL.

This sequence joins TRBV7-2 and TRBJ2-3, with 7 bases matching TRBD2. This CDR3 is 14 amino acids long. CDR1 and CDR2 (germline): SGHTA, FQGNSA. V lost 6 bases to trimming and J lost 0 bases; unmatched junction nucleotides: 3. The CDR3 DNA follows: TGTGCCAGCAGGCGGGAGTATAGCACAGATACGCAGTATTTT. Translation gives CASRREYSTDTQYF.

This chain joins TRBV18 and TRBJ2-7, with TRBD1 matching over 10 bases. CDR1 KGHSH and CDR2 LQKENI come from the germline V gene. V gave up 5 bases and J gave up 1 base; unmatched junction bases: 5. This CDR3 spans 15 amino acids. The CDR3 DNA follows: TGTGCCAGCTCAGGGGACAGGGGAGGTTCCTACGAGCAGTACTTC. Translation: CASSGDRGGSYEQYF.

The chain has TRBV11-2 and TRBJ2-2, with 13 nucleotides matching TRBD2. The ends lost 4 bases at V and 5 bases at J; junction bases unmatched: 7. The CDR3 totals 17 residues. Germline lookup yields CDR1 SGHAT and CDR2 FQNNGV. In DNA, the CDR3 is TGTGCCAGCAGCTCCCGCATGACTAGCGGGGGGACCGGGGAGCTGTTTTTT. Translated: CASSSRMTSGGTGELFF.

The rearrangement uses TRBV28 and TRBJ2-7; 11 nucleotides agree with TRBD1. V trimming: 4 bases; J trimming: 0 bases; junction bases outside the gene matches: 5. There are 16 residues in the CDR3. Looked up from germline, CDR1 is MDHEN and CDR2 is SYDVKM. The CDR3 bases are TGTGCCAGCAGTTGGGACAGGGGGGGTAGCTCCTACGAGCAGTACTTC. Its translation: CASSWDRGGSSYEQYF.

CDR3 protein: CASSPFREEDTQYF. The CDR3 nucleotides read TGTGCCAGCTCACCATTCAGGGAGGAAGATACGCAGTATTTT. This chain links TRBV18 with TRBJ2-3; possibly TRBD2 for D (6 bases). The germline V and J ends were trimmed by 2 bases and 5 bases, with 11 bases remaining between them. CDR1 and CDR2 from the germline V gene are KGHSH and LQKENI. CDR3 size: 14 residues. Using reference TRBV18 and TRBJ2-3 for the parts outside the CDR3, the full variable domain is NAGVMQNPRHLVRRRGQEARLRCSPMKGHSHVYWYRQLPEEGLKFMVYLQKENIIDESGMPKERFSAEFPKEGPSILRIQQVVRGDSAAYFCASSPFREEDTQYFGPGTRLTVL.

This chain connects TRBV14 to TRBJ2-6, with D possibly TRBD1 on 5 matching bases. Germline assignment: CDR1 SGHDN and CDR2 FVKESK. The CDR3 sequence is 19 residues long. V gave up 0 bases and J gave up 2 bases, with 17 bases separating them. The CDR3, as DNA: TGTGCCAGCAGCCAAGACCGTGGGGCATTCCGGCCTGGGGCCAACGTCCTGACTTTC. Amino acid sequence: CASSQDRGAFRPGANVLTF.

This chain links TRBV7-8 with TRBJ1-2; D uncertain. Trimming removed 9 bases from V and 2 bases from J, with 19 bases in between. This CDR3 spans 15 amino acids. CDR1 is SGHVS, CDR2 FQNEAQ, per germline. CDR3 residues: CASTPAGQMNYGYTF. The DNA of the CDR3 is TGTGCCAGTACCCCAGCTGGGCAGATGAACTATGGCTACACCTTC.

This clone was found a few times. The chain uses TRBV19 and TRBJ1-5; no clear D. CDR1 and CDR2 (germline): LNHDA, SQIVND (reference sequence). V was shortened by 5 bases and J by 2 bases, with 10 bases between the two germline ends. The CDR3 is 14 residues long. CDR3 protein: CASSSITGNQPQHF. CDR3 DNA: TGTGCCAGTAGTTCAATAACAGGCAATCAGCCCCAGCATTTT. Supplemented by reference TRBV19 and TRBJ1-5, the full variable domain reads DGGITQSPKYLFRKEGQNVTLSCEQNLNHDAMYWYRQDPGQGLRLIYYSQIVNDFQKGDIAEGYSVSREKKESFPLTVTSAQKNPTAFYLCASSSITGNQPQHFGDGTRLSIL.

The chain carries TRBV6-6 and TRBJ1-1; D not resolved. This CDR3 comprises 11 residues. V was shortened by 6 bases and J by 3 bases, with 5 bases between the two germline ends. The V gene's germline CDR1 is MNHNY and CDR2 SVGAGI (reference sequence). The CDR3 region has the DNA TGTGCCAGCAGCCGCGACACTGAAGCTTTCTTT. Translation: CASSRDTEAFF.

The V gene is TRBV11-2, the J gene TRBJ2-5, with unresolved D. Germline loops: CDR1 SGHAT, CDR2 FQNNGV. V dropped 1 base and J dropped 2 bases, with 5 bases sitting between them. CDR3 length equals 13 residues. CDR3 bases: TGTGCCAGCAGCTTAGTCAGGCAAGAGACCCAGTACTTC. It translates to CASSLVRQETQYF.